This TCR beta chain was sequenced for a study of Ad26.COV2.S vaccination and SARS-CoV-2 variants. Study-wide results and caveats: Spike-specific TCR breadth was greater in vaccine than placebo recipients. In vaccinated individuals, spike-specific CD8+ and CD4+ T cell responses reportedly displayed substantial breadth.

The count of this clone is one. The antigen remains undetermined. Treatment indicated: around 19 received Ad26.COV2.S at low or high dose, single or two shots; several received placebo; per-sample allocation not given. Each sample was drawn 63 days after the first injection (of vaccine or placebo). Unmatched junction bases numbered 5, after V lost 0 bases and J lost 5 bases. Germline CDR1 reads LGHNA; CDR2 reads YSLEER. This CDR3 is built from 15 residues. Assay used: immunoSEQ multiplex PCR; TCRdb lists only in-frame clones, some missing. The table lists hundreds of thousands of clones, 70% to 90% of them singletons.

The receptor's source is a person aged 18-65 years who received the Ad26.COV2.S COVID-19 vaccine or a placebo. V gene TRBV4-3 combines with J gene TRBJ1-1, with 8 bases fitting TRBD1. The source material was peripheral blood, sampled in a trial of Ad26.COV2.S vaccine versus placebo. The CDR3 loop is CASSQDWQGATEAFF. The CDR3 region has the DNA TGCGCCAGCAGCCAAGATTGGCAGGGGGCGACTGAAGCTTTCTTT.